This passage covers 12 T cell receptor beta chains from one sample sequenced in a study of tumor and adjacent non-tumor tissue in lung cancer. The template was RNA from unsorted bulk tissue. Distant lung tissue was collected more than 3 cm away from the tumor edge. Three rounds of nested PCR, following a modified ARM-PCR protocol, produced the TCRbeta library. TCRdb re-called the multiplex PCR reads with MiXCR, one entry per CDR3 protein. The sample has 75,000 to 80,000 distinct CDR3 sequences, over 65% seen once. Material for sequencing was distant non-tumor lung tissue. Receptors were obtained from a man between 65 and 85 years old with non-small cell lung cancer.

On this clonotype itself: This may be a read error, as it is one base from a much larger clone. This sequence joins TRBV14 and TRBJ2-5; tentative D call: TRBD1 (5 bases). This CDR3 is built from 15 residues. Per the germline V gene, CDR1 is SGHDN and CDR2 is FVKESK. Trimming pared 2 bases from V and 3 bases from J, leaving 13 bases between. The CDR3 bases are TGTGCCAGCAGCCAAATGACAGAGGTTAAAGAGACCCAGTACTTC. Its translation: CASSQMTEVKETQYF.

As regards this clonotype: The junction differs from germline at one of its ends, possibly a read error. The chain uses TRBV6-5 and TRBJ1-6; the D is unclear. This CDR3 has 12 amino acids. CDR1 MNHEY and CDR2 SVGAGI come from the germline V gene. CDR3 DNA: TGTGCCAGTAGTTACCATAATTCACCCCTCCACTTT. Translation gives CASSYHNSPLHF.

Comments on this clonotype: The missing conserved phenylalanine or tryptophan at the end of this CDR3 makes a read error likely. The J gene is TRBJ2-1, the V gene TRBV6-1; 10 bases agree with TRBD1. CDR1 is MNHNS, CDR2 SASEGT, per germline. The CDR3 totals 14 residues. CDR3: CVSRAWDRGLGQFL. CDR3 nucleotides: TGTGTCAGCAGGGCCTGGGACAGGGGACTAGGGCAGTTCTTA.

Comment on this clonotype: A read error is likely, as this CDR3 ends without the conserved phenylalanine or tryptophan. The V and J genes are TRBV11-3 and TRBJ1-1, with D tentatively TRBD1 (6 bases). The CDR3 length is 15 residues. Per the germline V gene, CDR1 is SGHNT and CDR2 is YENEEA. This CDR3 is CTSRSRRGTYTEAFL. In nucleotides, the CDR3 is TGTACCAGCAGGTCACGAAGGGGGACCTACACTGAAGCTTTCTTA.

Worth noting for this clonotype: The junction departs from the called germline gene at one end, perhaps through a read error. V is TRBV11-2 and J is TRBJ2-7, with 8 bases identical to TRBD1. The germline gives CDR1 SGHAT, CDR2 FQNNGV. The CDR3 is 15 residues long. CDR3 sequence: CARSLDQGAPYEQKF. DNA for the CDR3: TGTGCCAGGAGCTTAGATCAGGGGGCCCCCTACGAGCAGAAGTTC.

CDR3 sequence (DNA): TGTGCCAGCAATATTGGGGATGAGCAGTTCTTC. This encodes CASNIGDEQFF. V is TRBV6-5 and J is TRBJ2-1; no reliable D call. There are 11 residues in the CDR3. V was shortened by 7 bases and J by 8 bases, with 9 bases between the two germline ends. Germline lookup yields CDR1 MNHEY and CDR2 SVGAGI.

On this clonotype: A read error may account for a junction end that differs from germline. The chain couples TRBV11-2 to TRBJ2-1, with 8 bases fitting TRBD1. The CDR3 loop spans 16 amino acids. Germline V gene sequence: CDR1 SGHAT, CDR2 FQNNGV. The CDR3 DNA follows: TGTGTCAGCAGCCCAAGAAGACAGGGGTCCTACAATGAGCAGTTCTTC. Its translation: CVSSPRRQGSYNEQFF.

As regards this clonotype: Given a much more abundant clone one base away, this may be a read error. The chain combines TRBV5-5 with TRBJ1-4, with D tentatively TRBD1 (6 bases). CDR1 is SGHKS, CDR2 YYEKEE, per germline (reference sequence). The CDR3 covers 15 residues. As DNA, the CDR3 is TGTGTCAGCAGCCCACAGGGCGCTCAGGGTGAAAAACTGTTTTTT. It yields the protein CVSSPQGAQGEKLFF.

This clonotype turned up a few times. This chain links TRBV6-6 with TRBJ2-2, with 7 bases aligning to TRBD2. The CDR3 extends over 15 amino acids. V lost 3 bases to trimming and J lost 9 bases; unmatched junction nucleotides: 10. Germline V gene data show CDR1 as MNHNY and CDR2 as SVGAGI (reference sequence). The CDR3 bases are TGTGCCAGCAGTTATTTGGGAGGGAGGACCTGGGAGCTGTTTTTT. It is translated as CASSYLGGRTWELFF.

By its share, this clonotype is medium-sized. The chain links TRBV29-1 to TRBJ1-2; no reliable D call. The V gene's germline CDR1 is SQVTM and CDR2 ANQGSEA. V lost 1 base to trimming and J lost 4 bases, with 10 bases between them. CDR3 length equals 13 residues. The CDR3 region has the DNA TGCAGCGTTGAAGGCGGCGGATTCTATGGCTACACCTTC. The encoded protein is CSVEGGGFYGYTF.

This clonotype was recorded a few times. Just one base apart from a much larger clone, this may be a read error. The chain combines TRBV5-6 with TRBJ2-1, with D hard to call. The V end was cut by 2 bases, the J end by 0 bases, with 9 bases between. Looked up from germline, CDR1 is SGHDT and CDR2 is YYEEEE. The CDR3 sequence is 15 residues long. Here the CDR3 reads CASSFVRSSYNEQFF. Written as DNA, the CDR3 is TGTGCCAGCAGCTTTGTCAGAAGCTCCTACAATGAGCAGTTCTTC.

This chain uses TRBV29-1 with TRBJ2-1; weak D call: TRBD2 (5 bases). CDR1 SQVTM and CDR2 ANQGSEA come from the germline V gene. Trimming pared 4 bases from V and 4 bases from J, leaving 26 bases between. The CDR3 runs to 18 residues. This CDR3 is CSVGNGVRKIVSYNEQFF. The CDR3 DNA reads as TGCAGCGTTGGTAACGGGGTTCGTAAGATTGTCTCATACAATGAGCAGTTCTTC.